The next 13 T cell receptor beta chains were all read from a single sample in a study of blood T cell repertoires in COVID-19 (dated by TCRdb to the early 2020s). Libraries were made using the immunoSEQ multiplex PCR assay. TCRdb provides this immuneACCESS table in a form limited to in-frame rearrangements. Some clones are lacking; in checked studies, under half of them reflect an unresolved V gene, and why the rest are absent is not known. The sample table contains 180,000 or so clones; only one count was recorded for roughly 81% of them. The ten most abundant clones make up 9.5% to 12% of the sample. The material sequenced was peripheral blood. The receptors come from a woman aged 40 to 49 with COVID-19, enrolled during active disease.

This clone has more than one count but fewer than ten. CDR3 coding DNA: TGCAGCGTTGTAACACCTGGAAACACCATATATTTT. It translates to CSVVTPGNTIYF. The chain employs TRBV29-1 and TRBJ1-3; no definite D call. Trimming took 4 bases from V and 2 from J, leaving 6 bases between them. Per germline, CDR1 SQVTM and CDR2 ANQGSEA. CDR3 size: 12 residues. Supplemented by reference TRBV29-1 and TRBJ1-3, the full variable domain reads SAVISQKPSRDICQRGTSLTIQCQVDSQVTMMFWYRQQPGQSLTLIATANQGSEATYESGFVIDKFPISRPNLTFSTLTVSNMSPEDSSIYLCSVVTPGNTIYFGEGSWLTVV.

The chain employs TRBV4-2 and TRBJ2-5; TRBD2 might be the D (6 bases). The germline V gene has CDR1 LGHNA and CDR2 YNFKEQ. The V end was cut by 4 bases, the J end by 0 bases, with 9 bases between. The length of the CDR3 is 14 residues. The CDR3 here is CASSPGVYQETQYF. The CDR3 coding sequence is TGTGCCAGCAGCCCGGGAGTATACCAAGAGACCCAGTACTTC.

V usage is TRBV19 and J usage is TRBJ1-1; D might be TRBD1 (6 bases). V lost 9 bases to trimming and J lost 6 bases, with 20 bases between them. CDR1 and CDR2 from the germline V gene are LNHDA and SQIVND (reference sequence). The CDR3 is made up of 14 amino acids. The CDR3 sequence: CASSNRASNAEAFF. The CDR3 DNA is TGTGCCAGCTCAAACAGGGCGTCCAACGCTGAAGCTTTCTTT.

The V call is TRBV5-1, the J call TRBJ1-2; D gene uncertain. The CDR3 is 11 residues long. CDR1 is SGHRS, CDR2 YFSETQ, per germline. V was pared by 3 bases and J by 5 bases, with 5 bases between. The CDR3 DNA follows: TGCGCCAGCAGCTCCCTATATGGCTACACCTTC. Its protein is CASSSLYGYTF. The whole variable domain, remainder taken from reference TRBV5-1 and TRBJ1-2, is KAGVTQTPRYLIKTRGQQVTLSCSPISGHRSVSWYQQTPGQGLQFLFEYFSETQRNKGNFPGRFSGRQFSNSRSEMNVSTLELGDSALYLCASSSLYGYTFGSGTRLTVV.

The chain is built from TRBV9 and TRBJ2-1; 8 bases line up with TRBD2. Germline V gives CDR1 SGDLS, CDR2 YYNGEE. The CDR3 runs to 15 residues. V gave up 4 bases and J gave up 7 bases; unmatched junction bases: 10. CDR3 bases: TGTGCCAGCAGCTCCCAGCCGGGGGGGGCAAATGAGCAGTTCTTC. It translates to CASSSQPGGANEQFF.

V and J are TRBV12-5 and TRBJ1-5; D remains unclear. V lost 10 bases and J lost 7, with 11 bases in between. The CDR3 consists of 11 residues. CDR1 is LGHNT, CDR2 FRNRAP, per germline. CDR3 nucleotide sequence: TGTGCTATGAGGCCTCGGCAGCCCCAGCATTTT. This codes for CAMRPRQPQHF.

The chain couples TRBV7-8 to TRBJ2-2, with TRBD2 matching over 7 bases. CDR3 length: 15 residues. The V gene's germline CDR1 is SGHVS and CDR2 FQNEAQ. The junction had 8 bases not matched to a gene; V was cut back by 5 bases and J by 5 bases. CDR3 amino acids: CASSPPAGYTGELFF. DNA of the CDR3: TGTGCCAGCAGCCCTCCAGCGGGGTATACCGGGGAGCTGTTTTTT.

The rearrangement joins TRBV15 to TRBJ2-7; possibly TRBD2 for D (7 bases). Per germline, CDR1 LNHNV and CDR2 YYDKDF (reference sequence). The CDR3 runs to 13 residues. Trimming removed 6 bases at V and 5 bases at J, with 14 bases between. Written as DNA, the CDR3 is TGTGCCACCAGATCGGGGGGCTATAACGAGCAGTACTTC. This sequence encodes CATRSGGYNEQYF.

The V call is TRBV19, the J call TRBJ2-1; a possible D gene is TRBD1 (6 bases). From germline, CDR1 is LNHDA and CDR2 SQIVND (reference sequence). V gave up 3 bases and J gave up 3 bases, with 12 bases separating them. This CDR3 comprises 15 residues. This chain's CDR3 is CASSISDSHYNEQFF. CDR3 nucleotides: TGTGCCAGTAGTATTTCGGACAGCCACTACAATGAGCAGTTCTTC.

This clone has just a few counts. The chain has TRBV6-1 and TRBJ1-1; 7 bases align to TRBD1. V gave up 4 bases and J gave up 0 bases; unmatched junction bases: 14. The CDR3 extends over 18 amino acids. The germline CDR1 and CDR2 sequences are MNHNS and SASEGT. The CDR3 loop reads CASSGQGLKDRLNTEAFF. The CDR3 DNA sequence: TGTGCCAGCAGTGGACAGGGTCTCAAAGATCGACTGAACACTGAAGCTTTCTTT.

V and J are TRBV10-3 and TRBJ2-7; D unclear. This CDR3 comprises 13 residues. Trimming cost V 3 bases and J 5 bases, with 11 bases left between them. CDR1 and CDR2 (germline): ENHRY, SYGVKD. CDR3 sequence (DNA): TGTGCCATCAGTGACCCCCCGGTCGACGAGCAGTACTTC. It codes for CAISDPPVDEQYF.

V usage is TRBV28 and J usage is TRBJ2-3; D not certain. The CDR3 length is 14 residues. Germline lookup yields CDR1 MDHEN and CDR2 SYDVKM. Trimming cost V 6 bases and J 4 bases, with 14 bases left between them. CDR3 bases: TGTGCCAGCAGGATGGTGCAGTTTCCAGATACGCAGTATTTT. Its translation is CASRMVQFPDTQYF. The variable domain in full, with the rest retrieved from reference TRBV28 and TRBJ2-3, is DVKVTQSSRYLVKRTGEKVFLECVQDMDHENMFWYRQDPGLGLRLIYFSYDVKMKEKGDIPEGYSVSREKKERFSLILESASTNQTSMYLCASRMVQFPDTQYFGPGTRLTVL.

V usage is TRBV28 and J usage is TRBJ2-1, with D possibly matching TRBD1 (6 bases). Trimming shortened V by 5 bases and J by 8 bases, and 13 bases separated the two germline ends. Germline V gives CDR1 MDHEN, CDR2 SYDVKM. The length of the CDR3 is 13 residues. The CDR3 sequence: CASSAQGRDEQFF. In DNA form, the CDR3 reads TGTGCCAGCAGTGCACAGGGACGCGATGAGCAGTTCTTC.